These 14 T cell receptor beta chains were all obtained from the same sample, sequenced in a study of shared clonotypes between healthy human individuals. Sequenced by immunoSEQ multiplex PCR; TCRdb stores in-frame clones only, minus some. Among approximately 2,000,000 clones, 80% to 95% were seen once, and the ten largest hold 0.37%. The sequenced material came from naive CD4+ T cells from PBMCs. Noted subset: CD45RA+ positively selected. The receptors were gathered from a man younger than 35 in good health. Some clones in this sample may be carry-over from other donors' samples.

The CDR3 region has the DNA TGCGCCAGCAGCTTTCGGTTGGAGACTAGCACAGATACGCAGTATTTT. Its translation: CASSFRLETSTDTQYF. The chain has TRBV5-1 and TRBJ2-3, with D unresolved. Per germline, CDR1 SGHRS and CDR2 YFSETQ. CDR3 length equals 16 residues. The V and J ends lost 2 bases and 0 bases respectively, with 13 bases between them. Drawing the rest from reference TRBV5-1 and TRBJ2-3, the complete variable domain is KAGVTQTPRYLIKTRGQQVTLSCSPISGHRSVSWYQQTPGQGLQFLFEYFSETQRNKGNFPGRFSGRQFSNSRSEMNVSTLELGDSALYLCASSFRLETSTDTQYFGPGTRLTVL.

CDR3 in amino acids: CASSPGNALYGYTF. The CDR3 DNA is TGTGCCAGCAGTCCCGGGAATGCTCTCTATGGCTACACCTTC. This chain links TRBV28 with TRBJ1-2; no clear D. Germline assignment: CDR1 MDHEN and CDR2 SYDVKM. The CDR3 has 14 residues. Trimming removed 5 bases at V and 4 bases at J, with 14 bases between.

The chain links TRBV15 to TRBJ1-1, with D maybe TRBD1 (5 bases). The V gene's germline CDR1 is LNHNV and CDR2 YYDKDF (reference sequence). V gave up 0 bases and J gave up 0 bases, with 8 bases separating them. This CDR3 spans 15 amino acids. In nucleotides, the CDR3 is TGTGCCACCAGCAGAGAGGTACAGGTGAACACTGAAGCTTTCTTT. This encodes CATSREVQVNTEAFF. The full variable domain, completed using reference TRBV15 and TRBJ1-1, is DAMVIQNPRYQVTQFGKPVTLSCSQTLNHNVMYWYQQKSSQAPKLLFHYYDKDFNNEADTPDNFQSRRPNTSFCFLDIRSPGLGDTAMYLCATSREVQVNTEAFFGQGTRLTVV.

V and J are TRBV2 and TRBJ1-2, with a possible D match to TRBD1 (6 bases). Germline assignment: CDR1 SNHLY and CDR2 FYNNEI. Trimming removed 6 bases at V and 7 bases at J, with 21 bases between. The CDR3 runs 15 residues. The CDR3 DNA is TGTGCCAGCAGGCAACCCGGCGGGGGGCTCGGTGGCTACACCTTC. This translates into CASRQPGGGLGGYTF.

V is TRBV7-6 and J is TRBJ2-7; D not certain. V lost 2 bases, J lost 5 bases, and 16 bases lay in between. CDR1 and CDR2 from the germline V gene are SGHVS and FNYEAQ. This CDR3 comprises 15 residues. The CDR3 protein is CASSLRVNRRDEQYF. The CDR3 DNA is TGTGCCAGCAGCTTAAGGGTTAACCGGAGAGACGAGCAGTACTTC.

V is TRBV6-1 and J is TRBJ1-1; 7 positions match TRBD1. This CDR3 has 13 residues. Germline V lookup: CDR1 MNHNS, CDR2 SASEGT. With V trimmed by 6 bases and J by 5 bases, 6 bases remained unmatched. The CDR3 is CASRPTGPTEAFF. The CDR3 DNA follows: TGTGCCAGCAGGCCGACAGGGCCGACTGAAGCTTTCTTT.

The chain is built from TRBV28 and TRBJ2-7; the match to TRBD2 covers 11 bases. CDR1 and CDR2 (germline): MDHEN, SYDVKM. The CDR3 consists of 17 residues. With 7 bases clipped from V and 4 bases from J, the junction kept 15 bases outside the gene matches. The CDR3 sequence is CASIQTSGDGSGYEQYF. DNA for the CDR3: TGTGCCAGCATCCAGACTAGCGGGGATGGGAGCGGGTACGAGCAGTACTTC.

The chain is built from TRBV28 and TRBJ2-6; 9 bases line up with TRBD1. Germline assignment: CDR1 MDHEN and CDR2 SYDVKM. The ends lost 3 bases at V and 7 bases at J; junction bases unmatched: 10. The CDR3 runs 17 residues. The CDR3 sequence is CASSLGQGNFPANVLTF. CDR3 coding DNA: TGTGCCAGCAGTTTGGGACAGGGAAACTTCCCTGCCAACGTCCTGACTTTC.

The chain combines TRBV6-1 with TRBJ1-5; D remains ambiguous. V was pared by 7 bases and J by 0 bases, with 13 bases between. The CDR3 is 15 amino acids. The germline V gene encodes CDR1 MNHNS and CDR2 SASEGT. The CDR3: CASNDRSLSNQPQHF. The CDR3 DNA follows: TGTGCCAGCAACGACCGATCCCTTAGCAATCAGCCCCAGCATTTT.

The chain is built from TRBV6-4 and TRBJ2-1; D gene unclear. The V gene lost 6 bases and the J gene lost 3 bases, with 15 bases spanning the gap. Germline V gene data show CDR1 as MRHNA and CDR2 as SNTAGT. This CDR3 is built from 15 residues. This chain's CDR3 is CASSRFGENYNEQFF. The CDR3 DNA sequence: TGTGCCAGCAGCAGATTTGGAGAGAACTACAATGAGCAGTTCTTC.

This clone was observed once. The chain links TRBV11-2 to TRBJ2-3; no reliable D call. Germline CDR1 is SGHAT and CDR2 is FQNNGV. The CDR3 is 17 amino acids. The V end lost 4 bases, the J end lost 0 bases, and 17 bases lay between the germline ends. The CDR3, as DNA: TGTGCCAGCAGCTCCCTACTGAGGCGAGTAAGCACAGATACGCAGTATTTT. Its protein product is CASSSLLRRVSTDTQYF.

CDR3 sequence reads: CASRRDSGGRAGGTQYF. The CDR3 DNA reads TGTGCCAGCAGACGGGACAGCGGGGGGAGGGCCGGTGGGACCCAGTACTTC. The J gene is TRBJ2-5, the V gene TRBV27, with TRBD2 matching 9 bases. There are 17 residues in the CDR3. From germline, CDR1 is MNHEY and CDR2 SMNVEV (reference sequence). Germline trimming cut 6 bases from V and 7 bases from J; bases unmatched to any gene: 18.

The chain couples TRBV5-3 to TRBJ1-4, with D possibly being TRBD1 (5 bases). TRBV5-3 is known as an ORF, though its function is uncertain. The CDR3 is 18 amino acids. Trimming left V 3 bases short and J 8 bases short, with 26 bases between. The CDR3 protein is CARSWGKRKRQGQEKLFF. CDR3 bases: TGTGCCAGAAGCTGGGGGAAGAGGAAGCGGCAGGGCCAGGAAAAACTGTTTTTT.

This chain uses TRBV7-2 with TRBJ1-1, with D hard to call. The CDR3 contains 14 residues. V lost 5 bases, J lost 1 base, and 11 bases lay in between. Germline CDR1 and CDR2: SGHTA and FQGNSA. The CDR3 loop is CASSLLTGNTEAFF. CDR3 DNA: TGTGCCAGCAGCCTTTTGACGGGGAACACTGAAGCTTTCTTT.